This T cell receptor beta chain was identified in a study of T cell responses to AZD1222 COVID-19 vaccine. Turning to the study itself: Doses given second, at about 4 or about 12 weeks, were pooled.

General study points: The study sampled repertoires only after the peak T cell response. The CD4 TCRs associated with vaccination extended across spike and predominated at 160-218 and 743-854. Targets within unmutated variant regions were reportedly found for nearly half of spike-specific TCRs.

Sequencing was performed with immunoSEQ multiplex PCR; in TCRdb, only in-frame clones are kept and a portion is missing. Seen here are some 120,000 clones, about 89% observed once, and the top ten hold 5.4%. The CDR3 has 14 amino acids. Looked up from germline, CDR1 is SQVTM and CDR2 is ANQGSEA. Unmatched junction bases numbered 7, after V lost 4 bases and J lost 4 bases. This clone was picked up one time. Antigen: not known. This sample comprised peripheral blood, obtained on day 0 of AZD1222 vaccination. This receptor was obtained from an adult in good health. The chain uses TRBV29-1 and TRBJ2-5; the match to TRBD2 covers 9 bases. The CDR3 DNA sequence: TGCAGCGTTGTGGGGGCGGGAGGGGGAGAGACCCAGTACTTC. This sequence encodes CSVVGAGGGETQYF.